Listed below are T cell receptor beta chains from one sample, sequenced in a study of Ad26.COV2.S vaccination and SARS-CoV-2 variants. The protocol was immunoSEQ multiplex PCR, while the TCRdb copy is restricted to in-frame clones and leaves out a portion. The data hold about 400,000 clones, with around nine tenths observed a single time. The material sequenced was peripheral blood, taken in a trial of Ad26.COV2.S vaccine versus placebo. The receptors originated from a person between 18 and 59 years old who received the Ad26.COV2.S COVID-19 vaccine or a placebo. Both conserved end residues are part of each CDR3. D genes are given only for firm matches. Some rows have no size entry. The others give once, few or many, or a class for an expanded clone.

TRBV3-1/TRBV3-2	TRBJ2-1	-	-	TGTGCCAGCAGCCAAGCCCTCTACAATGAGCAGTTCTTC	CASSQALYNEQFF
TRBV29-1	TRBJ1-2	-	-	TGCAGCGTCTGGGGGGGCTATGGCTACACCTTC	CSVWGGYGYTF
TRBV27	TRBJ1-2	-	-	TGTGCCAGCAGTTTATCAGGCCGCTATGGCTACACCTTC	CASSLSGRYGYTF
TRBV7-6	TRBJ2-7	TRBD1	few	TGTGCCAGCAGCTTAGCCATGGGGGCGGGGACAGGGTCCTACGAGCAGTACTTC	CASSLAMGAGTGSYEQYF
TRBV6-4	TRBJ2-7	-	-	TGTGCCAGCAATCGTGGGGGCAGATACGAGCAGTACTTC	CASNRGGRYEQYF
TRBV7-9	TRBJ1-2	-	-	TGTGCCAGCAGCTTAGCGGGGGTTGGCTACACCTTC	CASSLAGVGYTF
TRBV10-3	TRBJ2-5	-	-	TGTGCCATCAGTCAAGGGACGGAGACCCAGTACTTC	CAISQGTETQYF
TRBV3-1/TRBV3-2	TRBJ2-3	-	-	TGTGCCAGCAGCCAGGGCCTACACACAGATACGCAGTATTTT	CASSQGLHTDTQYF
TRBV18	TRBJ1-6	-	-	TGTGCCAGCTCACGGAATCCAGTGACCAATAATTCACCCCTCCACTTT	CASSRNPVTNNSPLHF
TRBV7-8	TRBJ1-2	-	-	TGTGCCAGCAGCTTCGTCGAGAGGGGAAGTGGCTACACCTTC	CASSFVERGSGYTF
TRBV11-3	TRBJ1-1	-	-	TGTGCCAGCAGCTCCTCTGAGGGGAACACTGAAGCTTTCTTT	CASSSSEGNTEAFF
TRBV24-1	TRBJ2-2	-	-	TGTGCCACCAGTGGGGACGGTAACACCGGGGAGCTGTTTTTT	CATSGDGNTGELFF
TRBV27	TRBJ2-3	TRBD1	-	TGTGCCAGCAGTCCCTCTACCGGGACAGAATACACAGATACGCAGTATTTT	CASSPSTGTEYTDTQYF
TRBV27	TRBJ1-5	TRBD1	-	TGTGCCAGCAGTCACGGACAGGGAAAGCAGCCCCAGCATTTT	CASSHGQGKQPQHF
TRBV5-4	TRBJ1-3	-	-	TGTGCCAGCAGCTTGGATGGAAACACCATATATTTT	CASSLDGNTIYF
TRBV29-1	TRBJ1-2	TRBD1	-	TGCAGCCTGGCGGCGGACAGGGGTAACTATGGCTACACCTTC	CSLAADRGNYGYTF
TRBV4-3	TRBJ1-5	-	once	TGCGCCAGCAGCCAAGGGGGGGGAAGGGGTCAGCCCCAGCATTTT	CASSQGGGRGQPQHF